This T cell receptor beta chain was obtained from a study of blood T cell repertoires in COVID-19. At the level of the study: Nucleic acid was either cDNA or gDNA, and it came from T cells, B-cell-depleted T cells, or PBMCs.

Germline-derived CDR1 and CDR2 are SGHVS and FNYEAQ. The CDR3 covers 16 residues. V gave up 5 bases and J gave up 5 bases, with 18 bases separating them. This clone has just a few counts. Per the authors' pipeline: From reference gene primer amplification, estimates of nucleated cell counts were derived. The repertoire was sequenced with immunoSEQ multiplex PCR; TCRdb's copy has only in-frame clones and lacks some. V, J and clone size are taken as reported in that table, and D and trimming were inferred from the DNA itself. The repertoire consists of about 140,000 clones, with approximately 88% occurring once and the leading ten covering roughly 1.5%.

Specimen: peripheral blood. The chain joins TRBV7-6 to TRBJ2-2; a weak D match, TRBD1 (6 bases). The sequence derives from a woman between 50 and 59 years old with acute or convalescent COVID-19. The CDR3 DNA sequence: TGTGCCAGCAGCCACCACAGGGAATTAGGGACCGGGGAGCTGTTTTTT. Protein product: CASSHHRELGTGELFF.